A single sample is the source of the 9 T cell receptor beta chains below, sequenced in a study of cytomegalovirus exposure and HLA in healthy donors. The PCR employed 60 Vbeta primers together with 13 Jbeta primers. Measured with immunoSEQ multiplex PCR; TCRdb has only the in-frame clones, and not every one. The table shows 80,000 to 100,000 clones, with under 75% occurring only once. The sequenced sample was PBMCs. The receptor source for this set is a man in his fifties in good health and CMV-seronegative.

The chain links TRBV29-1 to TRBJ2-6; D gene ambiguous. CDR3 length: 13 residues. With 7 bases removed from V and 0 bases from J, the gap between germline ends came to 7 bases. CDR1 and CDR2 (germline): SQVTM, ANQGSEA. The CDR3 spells CSAGNSGANVLTF. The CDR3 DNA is TGCAGCGCCGGTAACTCTGGGGCCAACGTCCTGACTTTC. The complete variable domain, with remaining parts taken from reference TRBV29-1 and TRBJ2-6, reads SAVISQKPSRDICQRGTSLTIQCQVDSQVTMMFWYRQQPGQSLTLIATANQGSEATYESGFVIDKFPISRPNLTFSTLTVSNMSPEDSSIYLCSAGNSGANVLTFGAGSRLTVL.

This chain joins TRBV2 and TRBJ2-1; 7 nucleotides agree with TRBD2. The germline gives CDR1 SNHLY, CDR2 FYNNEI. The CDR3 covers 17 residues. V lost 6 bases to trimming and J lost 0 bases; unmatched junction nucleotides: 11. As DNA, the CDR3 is TGTGCCAGCAGGGACGGGGCTCTAGCGGACTCCTACAATGAGCAGTTCTTC. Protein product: CASRDGALADSYNEQFF.

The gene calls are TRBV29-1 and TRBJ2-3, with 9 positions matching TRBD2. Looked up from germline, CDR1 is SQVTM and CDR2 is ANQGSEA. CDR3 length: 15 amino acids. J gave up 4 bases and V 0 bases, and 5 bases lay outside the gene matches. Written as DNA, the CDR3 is TGCAGCGTTGAAGATCGGGGACTAGCCCCAGATACGCAGTATTTT. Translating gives CSVEDRGLAPDTQYF.

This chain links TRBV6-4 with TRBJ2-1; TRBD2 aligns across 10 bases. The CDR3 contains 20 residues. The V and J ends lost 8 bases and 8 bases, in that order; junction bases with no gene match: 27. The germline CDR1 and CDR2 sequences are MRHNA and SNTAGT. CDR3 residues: CASGSRASGGRDPNGDEQFF. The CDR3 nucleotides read TGTGCCAGCGGAAGTAGGGCTAGCGGGGGCCGTGATCCCAATGGAGATGAGCAGTTCTTC.

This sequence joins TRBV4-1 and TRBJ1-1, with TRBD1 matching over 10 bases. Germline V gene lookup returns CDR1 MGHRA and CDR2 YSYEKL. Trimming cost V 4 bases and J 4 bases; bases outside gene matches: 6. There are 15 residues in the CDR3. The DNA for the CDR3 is TGCGCCAGCAGCCGCCAGACAGGGGGCGGCACTGAAGCTTTCTTT. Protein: CASSRQTGGGTEAFF.

The CDR3: CASSSDRGSIQYF. The CDR3 DNA reads TGTGCCAGCAGCTCGGACCGGGGGAGCATTCAGTACTTC. J is TRBJ2-4 and V is TRBV28; tentative D call: TRBD2 (6 bases). This CDR3 has 13 amino acids. With 6 bases removed from V and 9 bases from J, the gap between germline ends came to 15 bases. Germline V gives CDR1 MDHEN, CDR2 SYDVKM. The full variable domain, completed using reference TRBV28 and TRBJ2-4, is DVKVTQSSRYLVKRTGEKVFLECVQDMDHENMFWYRQDPGLGLRLIYFSYDVKMKEKGDIPEGYSVSREKKERFSLILESASTNQTSMYLCASSSDRGSIQYFGAGTRLSVL.

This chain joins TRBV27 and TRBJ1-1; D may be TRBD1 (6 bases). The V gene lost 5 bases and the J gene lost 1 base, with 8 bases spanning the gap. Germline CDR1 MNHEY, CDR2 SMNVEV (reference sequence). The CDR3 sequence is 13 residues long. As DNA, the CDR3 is TGTGCCAGCAGTCACAGGGCGAACACTGAAGCTTTCTTT. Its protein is CASSHRANTEAFF.

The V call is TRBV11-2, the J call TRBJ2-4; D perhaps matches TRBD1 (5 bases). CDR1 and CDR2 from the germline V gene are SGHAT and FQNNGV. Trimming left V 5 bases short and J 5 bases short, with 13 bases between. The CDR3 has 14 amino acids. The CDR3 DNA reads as TGTGCCAGCAGCGTCCAGGGCTTCCAAAACATTCAGTACTTC. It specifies CASSVQGFQNIQYF.

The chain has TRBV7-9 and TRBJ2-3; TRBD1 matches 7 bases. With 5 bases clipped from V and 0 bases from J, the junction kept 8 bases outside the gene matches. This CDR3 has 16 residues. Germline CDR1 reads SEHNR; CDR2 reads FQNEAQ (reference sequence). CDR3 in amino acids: CASSENKQGSTDTQYF. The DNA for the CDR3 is TGTGCCAGCAGCGAGAATAAACAGGGGAGCACAGATACGCAGTATTTT.